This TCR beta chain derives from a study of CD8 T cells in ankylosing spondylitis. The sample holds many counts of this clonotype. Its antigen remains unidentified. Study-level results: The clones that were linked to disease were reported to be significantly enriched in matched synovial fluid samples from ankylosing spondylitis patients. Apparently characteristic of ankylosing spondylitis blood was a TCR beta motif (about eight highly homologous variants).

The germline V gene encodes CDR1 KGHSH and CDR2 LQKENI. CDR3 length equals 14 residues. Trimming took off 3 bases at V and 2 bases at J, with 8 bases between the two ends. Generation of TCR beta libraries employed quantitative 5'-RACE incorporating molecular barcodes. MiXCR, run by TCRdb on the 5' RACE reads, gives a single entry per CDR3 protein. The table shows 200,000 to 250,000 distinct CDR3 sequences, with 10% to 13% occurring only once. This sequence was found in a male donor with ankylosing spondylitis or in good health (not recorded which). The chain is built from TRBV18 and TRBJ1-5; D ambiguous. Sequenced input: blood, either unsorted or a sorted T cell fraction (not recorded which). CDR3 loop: CASSPTVGNQPQHF. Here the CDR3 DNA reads TGTGCCAGCTCACCCACCGTCGGCAATCAGCCCCAGCATTTT.